A single T cell receptor (beta chain) is shown here with its context. Its antigen is as yet unknown. The study ran its PCR with 60 Vbeta and 13 Jbeta primers. Generated by immunoSEQ multiplex PCR, the TCRdb table keeps only in-frame clones and is missing some. The data contain 200,000 to 250,000 clones, approximately 81% of them singletons. This record comes from a study of cytomegalovirus exposure and HLA in healthy donors. Overall study findings and caveats: In a later analysis, at a false discovery rate of 0.05, over 15,000 TCR beta sequences were associated with HLA alleles. Looking again later, the authors saw that most CMV-associated TCR beta chains seemed HLA-restricted. In a later analysis, V- and J-gene trimming of beta chains associated with a DCLRE1C missense variant, replicated independently.

This CDR3 comprises 16 residues. Germline CDR1 is SGHNT and CDR2 is YYREEE (reference sequence). V gave up 0 bases and J gave up 8 bases, with 20 bases separating them. The sequencing input was PBMCs. The TCR originated in a woman aged 60-70 years in good health and CMV-seropositive. The chain links TRBV5-4 to TRBJ1-2; D is possibly TRBD1 (5 bases). CDR3 residues: CASSLALDKPIRGYTF. CDR3 DNA: TGTGCCAGCAGCTTGGCCCTGGACAAACCTATTCGGGGCTACACCTTC.